These 13 T cell receptor beta chains were all obtained from the same sample, sequenced in a study of PD-1 blockade in classical Hodgkin lymphoma. TCRdb's copy holds only in-frame clones and misses some; the assay was immunoSEQ multiplex PCR. Of 35,000 to 40,000 clones listed, roughly 88% are singletons. Every single patient, without exception, relapsed after autologous stem cell transplantation, and brentuximab vedotin exposure varied. Sequenced material: peripheral blood mononuclear cells (PBMCs), taken before the second cycle of nivolumab. The receptors derive from a human donor with classical Hodgkin lymphoma.

This chain links TRBV6-5 with TRBJ2-7, with D possibly matching TRBD1 (6 bases). Germline V gene data show CDR1 as MNHEY and CDR2 as SVGAGI. The CDR3 contains 13 residues. V lost 4 bases and J 1 base, leaving 8 bases between the germline ends. DNA for the CDR3: TGTGCCAGCAGTTGGACAGAATCCTACGAGCAGTACTTC. Translated, it gives CASSWTESYEQYF.

This chain links TRBV10-3 with TRBJ2-7, with D perhaps matching TRBD1 (6 bases). The CDR3 length is 13 residues. CDR1 and CDR2 (germline): ENHRY, SYGVKD. The V end was cut by 11 bases, the J end by 3 bases, with 17 bases between. CDR3 sequence: CAAQGTGLYEQYF. The CDR3 region has the DNA TGTGCCGCCCAGGGGACGGGCCTCTACGAGCAGTACTTC.

The V gene is TRBV27, the J gene TRBJ1-5; 7 nucleotides agree with TRBD1. The germline gives CDR1 MNHEY, CDR2 SMNVEV (reference sequence). V lost 6 bases and J lost 0; bases outside the gene matches: 2. The CDR3 covers 14 residues. The CDR3 protein is CASRRDSSNQPQHF. The CDR3 DNA reads as TGTGCCAGCAGGCGGGACAGTAGCAATCAGCCCCAGCATTTT.

The rearrangement links TRBV18 to TRBJ2-1, with TRBD2 identical over 11 bases. Germline CDR1 reads KGHSH; CDR2 reads LQKENI. Unmatched junction bases numbered 7, after V lost 3 bases and J lost 9 bases. This CDR3 spans 15 amino acids. The CDR3 here is CASSPILAGVGEQFF. The CDR3 nucleotides read TGTGCCAGCTCACCGATACTAGCGGGAGTCGGTGAGCAGTTCTTC.

This rearrangement joins TRBV7-3 to TRBJ2-2; TRBD2 might be the D (6 bases). V shed 6 bases and J shed 4 bases, with 15 bases lying between them. The CDR3 spans 15 residues. Germline CDR1 SGHTA, CDR2 FQGTGA. The CDR3 here is CASRGDGSGTGELFF. The CDR3 DNA is TGTGCCAGCAGGGGGGACGGGAGCGGCACCGGGGAGCTGTTTTTT.

The chain is built from TRBV6-5 and TRBJ2-7, with 7 bases matching TRBD1. This CDR3 spans 15 amino acids. The V gene's germline CDR1 is MNHEY and CDR2 SVGAGI. V lost 2 bases and J lost 1; bases outside the gene matches: 5. CDR3 loop: CASSYADRESYEQYF. In DNA form, the CDR3 reads TGTGCCAGCAGTTACGCCGACAGGGAATCCTACGAGCAGTACTTC.

Of note for this clone: Sequence at one end of the junction differs from germline and may be a read error. The chain recombines TRBV18 with TRBJ2-1; 8 nucleotides line up with TRBD1. The germline V gene encodes CDR1 KGHSH and CDR2 LQKENI. The CDR3 has 16 residues. The CDR3: CASSPTGTGALRERFF. The CDR3 DNA follows: TGTGCCAGCTCACCGACAGGGACAGGTGCCCTCCGAGAGCGGTTCTTC.

As regards this clone: Different DNA sequences within this sample yield the same CDR3. The V call is TRBV6-5, the J call TRBJ1-2; D is unresolved. Trimming pared 6 bases from V and 2 bases from J, leaving 10 bases between. The CDR3 runs to 13 residues. The germline CDR1 and CDR2 sequences are MNHEY and SVGAGI. CDR3 protein: CASRATANYGYTF. The CDR3 DNA follows: TGTGCCAGCAGGGCGACTGCAAACTATGGCTACACCTTC.

This rearrangement joins TRBV29-1 to TRBJ2-1, with 9 bases identical to TRBD2. The CDR3 runs to 17 residues. V dropped 5 bases and J dropped 2; count of bases not matched to a gene: 13. Germline assignment: CDR1 SQVTM and CDR2 ANQGSEA. In DNA form, the CDR3 reads TGCAGCGTTTATCCCCCGGGGCTAGCGGGAACCTACAATGAGCAGTTCTTC. It encodes CSVYPPGLAGTYNEQFF.

The V call is TRBV9, the J call TRBJ2-5, with D perhaps matching TRBD2 (5 bases). The germline V and J ends were trimmed by 3 bases and 5 bases, with 23 bases remaining between them. The CDR3 is 17 amino acids. CDR1 is SGDLS, CDR2 YYNGEE, per germline. As DNA, the CDR3 is TGTGCCAGCAGCGGAACACTAGGGTTTTCAAAGATCGAGACCCAGTACTTC. Translation gives CASSGTLGFSKIETQYF.

This chain links TRBV4-1 with TRBJ2-5; D tentatively fits TRBD1 or TRBD2 (5 bases each). Trimming removed 0 bases from V and 7 bases from J, with 12 bases in between. The CDR3 is 14 amino acids. Germline V gene sequence: CDR1 MGHRA, CDR2 YSYEKL. The CDR3 region has the DNA TGCGCCAGCAGCCAAGATCCCGCTGGGGGGACCCAGTACTTC. It encodes CASSQDPAGGTQYF.

The chain couples TRBV5-1 to TRBJ1-1, with 7 bases fitting TRBD1. CDR1 and CDR2 from the germline V gene are SGHRS and YFSETQ. The ends lost 3 bases at V and 0 bases at J; junction bases unmatched: 8. The CDR3 covers 16 residues. The CDR3 sequence is CASSSDRVTMNTEAFF. CDR3 DNA sequence: TGCGCCAGCAGCTCAGACAGGGTTACGATGAACACTGAAGCTTTCTTT.

This clone was counted once. The chain combines TRBV7-8 with TRBJ1-2; 7 bases fit TRBD1. V trimming: 4 bases; J trimming: 1 base; junction bases outside the gene matches: 6. The germline V gene encodes CDR1 SGHVS and CDR2 FQNEAQ. The CDR3 loop spans 15 amino acids. The CDR3 DNA is TGTGCCAGCAGCTCCCAGGGGGTACATAACTATGGCTACACCTTC. This gives the protein CASSSQGVHNYGYTF.